A selection of T cell receptor beta chains follows, all from one sample in a study of blood T cell repertoires in COVID-19. Clones were sequenced by immunoSEQ multiplex PCR, and TCRdb holds only the in-frame ones, with some missing. Seen here are roughly 90,000 clones, roughly 79% observed once, and the top ten hold approximately 15%. The sample consisted of peripheral blood. The source is a human donor in a cohort sampled during active COVID-19. CDR3s include the opening cysteine and the closing phenylalanine or tryptophan. Each record gives: J gene, clone size, V gene, D gene, CDR3 protein, CDR3 DNA. A D gene is named only where the DNA matches it firmly. Size tells how often a clone was seen (once, few, many) or the class of an expanded clone, and some rows leave it out.

j_gene: TRBJ1-2; abundance: .; v_gene: TRBV24-1; d_gene: TRBD1; CDR3aa: CATSDSPGQGVYGYTF; CDR3nt: TGTGCCACCAGTGATAGTCCGGGACAGGGAGTCTATGGCTACACCTTC
j_gene: TRBJ2-3; abundance: .; v_gene: TRBV5-1; d_gene: .; CDR3aa: CASSLVLDTQYF; CDR3nt: TGCGCCAGCAGCTTGGTACTTGATACGCAGTATTTT
j_gene: TRBJ2-1; abundance: once; v_gene: TRBV28; d_gene: .; CDR3aa: CASSFQGSGYNEQFF; CDR3nt: TGTGCCAGCAGTTTCCAAGGTAGCGGTTACAATGAGCAGTTCTTC
j_gene: TRBJ2-1; abundance: few; v_gene: TRBV6-1; d_gene: TRBD2; CDR3aa: CASSALAGGPRNSYNEQFF; CDR3nt: TGTGCCAGCAGTGCACTAGCGGGAGGACCCAGGAACTCCTACAATGAGCAGTTCTTC
j_gene: TRBJ2-2; abundance: .; v_gene: TRBV28; d_gene: TRBD1; CDR3aa: CASRGGQGNTGELFF; CDR3nt: TGTGCCAGCAGGGGGGGACAGGGGAACACCGGGGAGCTGTTTTTT
j_gene: TRBJ2-7; abundance: .; v_gene: TRBV10-1; d_gene: TRBD2; CDR3aa: CASSPGISGRTVYF; CDR3nt: TGCGCCAGCTCCCCGGGGATTAGCGGGAGGACGGTGTACTTC
j_gene: TRBJ1-2; abundance: .; v_gene: TRBV29-1; d_gene: TRBD1; CDR3aa: CSAGTGGLGGYTF; CDR3nt: TGCAGCGCCGGGACAGGGGGCTTAGGTGGCTACACCTTC
j_gene: TRBJ2-1; abundance: .; v_gene: TRBV19; d_gene: TRBD2; CDR3aa: CASSTRTSGINEQFF; CDR3nt: TGTGCCAGTAGTACCAGGACTAGCGGGATAAATGAGCAGTTCTTC
j_gene: TRBJ1-1; abundance: .; v_gene: TRBV5-1; d_gene: .; CDR3aa: CASRRSPGGSTEAFF; CDR3nt: TGCGCCAGCAGAAGGTCTCCCGGGGGTAGCACTGAAGCTTTCTTT
j_gene: TRBJ2-1; abundance: .; v_gene: TRBV18; d_gene: .; CDR3aa: CASSPAGTSYNEQFF; CDR3nt: TGTGCCAGCTCACCGGCGGGAACGTCCTACAATGAGCAGTTCTTC
j_gene: TRBJ2-3; abundance: .; v_gene: TRBV18; d_gene: TRBD2; CDR3aa: CASAREAQSTDTQYF; CDR3nt: TGTGCCTCCGCACGGGAGGCGCAGAGCACAGATACGCAGTATTTT
j_gene: TRBJ1-5; abundance: .; v_gene: TRBV7-9; d_gene: .; CDR3aa: CASSSSGGASNQPQHF; CDR3nt: TGTGCCAGCAGCTCCTCGGGGGGAGCTAGCAATCAGCCCCAGCATTTT
j_gene: TRBJ1-1; abundance: .; v_gene: TRBV2; d_gene: .; CDR3aa: CASCPVRQAIKNTEAFF; CDR3nt: TGTGCCAGCTGCCCAGTCCGGCAGGCGATAAAGAACACTGAAGCTTTCTTT
j_gene: TRBJ2-1; abundance: .; v_gene: TRBV11-3; d_gene: .; CDR3aa: CASSSQGSSYNEQFF; CDR3nt: TGTGCCAGCAGCTCACAGGGATCCTCCTACAATGAGCAGTTCTTC
j_gene: TRBJ2-1; abundance: .; v_gene: TRBV5-1; d_gene: TRBD2; CDR3aa: CASSSGGTSYNEQFF; CDR3nt: TGCGCCAGCAGCAGCGGGGGGACCTCCTACAATGAGCAGTTCTTC
j_gene: TRBJ2-1; abundance: .; v_gene: TRBV4-1; d_gene: TRBD2; CDR3aa: CASSRSTSGVSYNEQFF; CDR3nt: TGCGCCAGCAGCCGTTCGACTAGCGGGGTTTCCTACAATGAGCAGTTCTTC
j_gene: TRBJ2-1; abundance: .; v_gene: TRBV19; d_gene: TRBD2; CDR3aa: CASSSPSGSLYNEQFF; CDR3nt: TGTGCCAGTAGTAGTCCTAGCGGGAGTTTATACAATGAGCAGTTCTTC
j_gene: TRBJ1-1; abundance: few; v_gene: TRBV18; d_gene: TRBD1; CDR3aa: CASSLRQGAMNTEAFF; CDR3nt: TGTGCCAGCTCACTACGACAGGGGGCAATGAACACTGAAGCTTTCTTT
j_gene: TRBJ1-2; abundance: .; v_gene: TRBV2; d_gene: .; CDR3aa: CASRLQDSGDGYTF; CDR3nt: TGTGCCAGCAGATTACAGGACAGTGGCGACGGCTACACCTTC
j_gene: TRBJ1-5; abundance: few; v_gene: TRBV24-1; d_gene: TRBD1; CDR3aa: CATSDPRTGRGPQHF; CDR3nt: TGTGCCACCAGTGATCCTCGGACAGGCCGGGGGCCCCAGCATTTT
j_gene: TRBJ2-1; abundance: .; v_gene: TRBV19; d_gene: TRBD1; CDR3aa: CASSLRFWQGDHEQFF; CDR3nt: TGTGCCAGTAGTCTCCGGTTTTGGCAGGGGGACCATGAGCAGTTCTTC
j_gene: TRBJ2-1; abundance: .; v_gene: TRBV27; d_gene: .; CDR3aa: CASSFSERSYNEQFF; CDR3nt: TGTGCCAGCAGTTTCAGCGAACGTTCCTACAATGAGCAGTTCTTC
j_gene: TRBJ1-2; abundance: .; v_gene: TRBV6-1; d_gene: .; CDR3aa: CASSELLAGNNNYGYTF; CDR3nt: TGTGCCAGCAGTGAACTATTAGCGGGGAATAATAACTATGGCTACACCTTC
j_gene: TRBJ2-4; abundance: .; v_gene: TRBV15; d_gene: TRBD2; CDR3aa: CATSSPRGTSAIAKNIQYF; CDR3nt: TGTGCCACCAGCAGCCCCCGTGGGACTAGCGCTATAGCCAAAAACATTCAGTACTTC
j_gene: TRBJ1-2; abundance: .; v_gene: TRBV25-1; d_gene: .; CDR3aa: CASSDLTTHGYTF; CDR3nt: TGTGCCAGCAGTGACCTTACAACCCATGGCTACACCTTC
j_gene: TRBJ2-7; abundance: .; v_gene: TRBV10-2; d_gene: .; CDR3aa: CASSGILPVPGVGEQYF; CDR3nt: TGCGCCAGCAGTGGGATCTTACCAGTCCCAGGGGTTGGCGAGCAGTACTTC
j_gene: TRBJ1-5; abundance: many; v_gene: TRBV18; d_gene: TRBD1; CDR3aa: CASSTGVSSQPQHF; CDR3nt: TGTGCCAGCTCGACAGGGGTGTCTAGTCAGCCCCAGCATTTT
j_gene: TRBJ1-2; abundance: once; v_gene: TRBV3-1/TRBV3-2; d_gene: .; CDR3aa: CASSFQTGTSYGYTF; CDR3nt: TGTGCCAGCAGCTTCCAAACCGGGACATCCTATGGCTACACCTTC
j_gene: TRBJ1-3; abundance: few; v_gene: TRBV18; d_gene: .; CDR3aa: CASSPLDVQRSSGNTIYF; CDR3nt: TGTGCCAGCTCACCACTTGATGTGCAGCGGAGCTCTGGAAACACCATATATTTT
j_gene: TRBJ2-7; abundance: .; v_gene: TRBV20-1; d_gene: TRBD1; CDR3aa: CSASRQRQGTFYEQYF; CDR3nt: TGCAGTGCTAGTCGGCAGCGACAGGGAACGTTCTACGAGCAGTACTTC
j_gene: TRBJ1-5; abundance: .; v_gene: TRBV5-6; d_gene: .; CDR3aa: CASISWGVSNQPQHF; CDR3nt: TGTGCCAGCATCTCGTGGGGGGTGAGCAATCAGCCCCAGCATTTT
j_gene: TRBJ2-7; abundance: .; v_gene: TRBV15; d_gene: .; CDR3aa: CATSPTLTGTYEQYF; CDR3nt: TGTGCCACCAGCCCAACCTTGACAGGCACCTACGAGCAGTACTTC
j_gene: TRBJ2-3; abundance: .; v_gene: TRBV7-9; d_gene: .; CDR3aa: CASSGGLGGHTQYF; CDR3nt: TGTGCCAGCAGCGGGGGTCTTGGGGGCCATACGCAGTATTTT
j_gene: TRBJ2-7; abundance: .; v_gene: TRBV28; d_gene: TRBD1; CDR3aa: CASSLRQGSYEQYF; CDR3nt: TGTGCCAGCAGTTTAAGACAGGGCAGCTACGAGCAGTACTTC
j_gene: TRBJ2-2; abundance: .; v_gene: TRBV19; d_gene: TRBD2; CDR3aa: CASSIPRLSGGEELFF; CDR3nt: TGTGCCAGTAGTATCCCCCGGCTATCGGGAGGAGAGGAGCTGTTTTTT
j_gene: TRBJ2-1; abundance: .; v_gene: TRBV18; d_gene: .; CDR3aa: CASSSTASYNEQFF; CDR3nt: TGTGCCAGCTCTTCGACAGCGTCCTACAATGAGCAGTTCTTC
j_gene: TRBJ1-1; abundance: .; v_gene: TRBV18; d_gene: .; CDR3aa: CASSPPQGGTEAFF; CDR3nt: TGTGCCAGCTCACCACCGCAGGGAGGCACTGAAGCTTTCTTT
j_gene: TRBJ1-2; abundance: .; v_gene: TRBV6-5; d_gene: .; CDR3aa: CASVHGDISNYGYTF; CDR3nt: TGTGCCAGCGTACATGGGGACATTTCTAACTATGGCTACACCTTC
j_gene: TRBJ1-4; abundance: .; v_gene: TRBV2; d_gene: TRBD1; CDR3aa: CASSSQGTNEKLFF; CDR3nt: TGTGCCAGCAGTTCACAGGGGACTAATGAAAAACTGTTTTTT
j_gene: TRBJ2-5; abundance: .; v_gene: TRBV3-1/TRBV3-2; d_gene: .; CDR3aa: CASSQLEGGNQYF; CDR3nt: TGTGCCAGCAGCCAATTAGAGGGGGGGAACCAGTACTTC
j_gene: TRBJ1-1; abundance: .; v_gene: TRBV13; d_gene: TRBD1; CDR3aa: CASSQGLPGQGSTEAFF; CDR3nt: TGTGCCAGCAGCCAAGGGTTACCGGGACAGGGTTCCACTGAAGCTTTCTTT
j_gene: TRBJ2-5; abundance: .; v_gene: TRBV5-1; d_gene: TRBD2; CDR3aa: CASSLSVGGGQETQYF; CDR3nt: TGCGCCAGCAGCTTGAGTGTGGGCGGGGGCCAAGAGACCCAGTACTTC
j_gene: TRBJ2-3; abundance: .; v_gene: TRBV9; d_gene: .; CDR3aa: CASTQGGQSTDTQYF; CDR3nt: TGTGCCAGCACTCAGGGCGGACAAAGCACAGATACGCAGTATTTT
j_gene: TRBJ1-3; abundance: .; v_gene: TRBV7-2; d_gene: .; CDR3aa: CASSLETGRHNSSGNTIYF; CDR3nt: TGTGCCAGCAGCTTAGAGACAGGCAGGCATAACAGCTCTGGAAACACCATATATTTT
j_gene: TRBJ2-3; abundance: many; v_gene: TRBV6-5; d_gene: .; CDR3aa: CASSYLGSSTDTQYF; CDR3nt: TGTGCCAGCAGTTACCTAGGATCTAGCACAGATACGCAGTATTTT
j_gene: TRBJ2-7; abundance: few; v_gene: TRBV6-5; d_gene: .; CDR3aa: CASSSPRGRTYEQYF; CDR3nt: TGTGCCAGCAGTTCCCCCAGGGGCCGGACCTACGAGCAGTACTTC
j_gene: TRBJ1-1; abundance: .; v_gene: TRBV14; d_gene: TRBD1; CDR3aa: CASSLNRGGEESIAEAFF; CDR3nt: TGTGCCAGCAGCCTGAACAGGGGCGGAGAGGAGTCTATCGCTGAAGCTTTCTTT
j_gene: TRBJ1-1; abundance: .; v_gene: TRBV4-1; d_gene: .; CDR3aa: CASSQGLQAMNTEAFF; CDR3nt: TGCGCCAGCAGCCAAGGTCTACAGGCTATGAACACTGAAGCTTTCTTT
j_gene: TRBJ1-2; abundance: .; v_gene: TRBV7-6; d_gene: TRBD1; CDR3aa: CASSLGTGSANYGYTF; CDR3nt: TGTGCCAGCAGCCTGGGGACAGGTTCGGCTAACTATGGCTACACCTTC
j_gene: TRBJ1-1; abundance: .; v_gene: TRBV5-5; d_gene: TRBD1; CDR3aa: CASSLAGGEKAFF; CDR3nt: TGTGCCAGCAGCTTAGCAGGGGGCGAGAAAGCTTTCTTT
j_gene: TRBJ2-7; abundance: .; v_gene: TRBV6-5; d_gene: TRBD1; CDR3aa: CASSPNPGQGYEQYF; CDR3nt: TGTGCCAGCAGTCCGAACCCCGGACAGGGCTACGAGCAGTACTTC
j_gene: TRBJ2-1; abundance: .; v_gene: TRBV13; d_gene: .; CDR3aa: CASSSGTFLPFF; CDR3nt: TGTGCCAGCAGCTCGGGGACATTTTTGCCGTTCTTC
j_gene: TRBJ1-3; abundance: .; v_gene: TRBV6-5; d_gene: .; CDR3aa: CASSYSGGSGNTIYF; CDR3nt: TGTGCCAGCAGTTACTCGGGGGGCTCTGGAAACACCATATATTTT
j_gene: TRBJ1-1; abundance: .; v_gene: TRBV7-2; d_gene: TRBD1; CDR3aa: CASSWTGGLTFF; CDR3nt: TGTGCCAGCAGCTGGACAGGGGGCCTGACTTTCTTT
j_gene: TRBJ1-3; abundance: many; v_gene: TRBV21-1; d_gene: .; CDR3aa: CASSNPTPLLAGGSSGNTIYF; CDR3nt: TGTGCCAGCAGCAATCCTACCCCCCTCCTCGCAGGGGGGAGCTCTGGAAACACCATATATTTT
j_gene: TRBJ1-2; abundance: .; v_gene: TRBV28; d_gene: .; CDR3aa: CASSLARGYTF; CDR3nt: TGTGCCAGCAGTTTAGCGAGGGGCTACACCTTC